This TCR beta chain was identified during a study of blood T cell repertoires in COVID-19. In the study overall: Acute-phase and convalescent COVID-19 samples originated in the United States, Italy and Spain. The analysed material was cDNA or gDNA that came from T cells, B-cell-depleted T cells, or PBMCs.

In the authors' workflow: Counts of nucleated cells, estimated from reference gene primer amplification, were obtained. The method was immunoSEQ multiplex PCR; TCRdb's version includes in-frame clones alone and lacks a portion of them. The DNA gave D and trimming, while V, J and clone size come from that table. Of 69,000 or so clones detected, 85% to 90% appear once; the ten largest clones hold about 5%. There are 13 residues in the CDR3. Trimming stripped 3 bases from V and 4 bases from J, with 9 bases between. The germline V gene encodes CDR1 KGHSH and CDR2 LQKENI. This chain links TRBV18 with TRBJ2-5, with no clear D. Sequenced material: peripheral blood. This TCR came from a man aged 45-60 years with acute or convalescent COVID-19. In DNA, the CDR3 is TGTGCCAGCTCACCTGGCCTGGCAGAGACCCAGTACTTC. This translates into CASSPGLAETQYF.